Sequencing of this T cell receptor beta chain was carried out in a study of T cells in Graves' hyperthyroidism and ophthalmopathy. Amplification of TCR beta CDR3 regions was performed using RNA transcripts as template. The HTBI primer set served for first-round RT-PCR of the TCR CDR3. TCRdb itself ran the multiplex PCR reads through MiXCR, one entry per CDR3 protein. The sample comprises under 400,000 distinct CDR3 sequences, 14% of which are singletons, and 11% rests with the top ten. Trimming pared 4 bases from V and 4 bases from J, leaving 17 bases between. The CDR3 is 15 amino acids. Germline CDR1 is MGHRA and CDR2 is YSYEKL.

This rearrangement joins TRBV4-1 to TRBJ2-7; D unresolved. This receptor was identified in a woman aged 55-70 years with Graves' hyperthyroidism. Sequencing was performed on blood. CDR3 sequence: CASSRAKGFLYEQYF. For the CDR3, the DNA is TGCGCCAGCAGCCGGGCGAAGGGTTTTCTTTACGAGCAGTACTTC.